This TCR beta chain appears in the sequencing data of a study of blood T cell repertoires in COVID-19. Study background: T cells, B-cell-depleted T cells, or PBMCs provided the cDNA or gDNA that served as material.

How the authors handled the data: Estimation of nucleated cell counts relied on the amplification of reference gene primers. The method was immunoSEQ multiplex PCR; TCRdb's version includes in-frame clones alone and lacks a portion of them. V, J and clone size reflect that table, while D and trimming were determined from the DNA. Seen here are about 84,000 clones, more than 90% observed once, and the top ten hold approximately 4.3%. The clonotype originates from a human donor with active COVID-19. The donor label of this sample is uncertain. Sequencing used peripheral blood.

The CDR3 bases are TGTGCCACCAGTGCGGGACTTACGGAGCAGTACTTC. Protein: CATSAGLTEQYF. The chain couples TRBV24-1 to TRBJ2-7; tentatively, D is TRBD2 (6 bases). This CDR3 spans 12 amino acids. Trimming shortened V by 5 bases and J by 7 bases, and 11 bases separated the two germline ends. Per germline, CDR1 KGHDR and CDR2 SFDVKD.